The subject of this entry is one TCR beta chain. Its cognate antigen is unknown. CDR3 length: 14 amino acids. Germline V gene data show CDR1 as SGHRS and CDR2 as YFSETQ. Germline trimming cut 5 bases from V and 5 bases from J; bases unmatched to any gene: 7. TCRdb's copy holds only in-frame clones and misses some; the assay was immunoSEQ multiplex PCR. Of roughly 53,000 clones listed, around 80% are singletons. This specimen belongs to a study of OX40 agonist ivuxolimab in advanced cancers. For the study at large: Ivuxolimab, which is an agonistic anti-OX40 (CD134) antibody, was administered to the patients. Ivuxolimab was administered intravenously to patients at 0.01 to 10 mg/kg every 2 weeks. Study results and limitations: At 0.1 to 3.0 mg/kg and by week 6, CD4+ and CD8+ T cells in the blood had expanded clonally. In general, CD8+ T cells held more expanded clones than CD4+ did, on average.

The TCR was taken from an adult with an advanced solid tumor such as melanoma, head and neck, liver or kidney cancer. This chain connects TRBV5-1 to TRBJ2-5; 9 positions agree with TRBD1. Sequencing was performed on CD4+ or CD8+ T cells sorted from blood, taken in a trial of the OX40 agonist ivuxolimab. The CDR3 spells CASSWTGAGETQYF. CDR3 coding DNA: TGCGCCAGCAGTTGGACAGGGGCCGGTGAGACCCAGTACTTC.